The 12 T cell receptor beta chains listed next were all sequenced from one sample in a study of T cell changes during pregnancy in multiple sclerosis. Sequenced by immunoSEQ multiplex PCR; TCRdb stores in-frame clones only, minus some. The table shows 53,000 or so clones, with under 95% occurring only once. Sequences were derived from CD4+ T cells from peripheral blood mononuclear cells, sampled in the second trimester of pregnancy. These TCRs come from a female donor with multiple sclerosis, enrolled in a pregnancy study.

The J gene is TRBJ2-7, the V gene TRBV27; D possibly corresponds to TRBD1 (6 bases). The germline V and J ends were trimmed by 0 bases and 7 bases, with 19 bases remaining between them. The CDR3 is 16 amino acids. CDR1 MNHEY and CDR2 SMNVEV come from the germline V gene (reference sequence). The CDR3 loop reads CASSLSRDISKWEQYF. The CDR3 coding sequence is TGTGCCAGCAGTTTATCCCGGGACATCTCTAAGTGGGAGCAGTACTTC.

The chain links TRBV9 to TRBJ2-5, with D possibly TRBD2 on 5 matching bases. Germline values: CDR1 SGDLS, CDR2 YYNGEE. Trimming removed 3 bases from V and 6 bases from J, with 18 bases in between. This CDR3 contains 15 residues. The CDR3 DNA follows: TGTGCCAGCAGCGCCCCCGTACCGGGGTCGAAGACCCAGTACTTC. It encodes CASSAPVPGSKTQYF.

This clone is a singleton in its sample. The rearrangement uses TRBV11-3 and TRBJ2-3; TRBD2 might be the D (6 bases). The germline CDR1 and CDR2 sequences are SGHNT and YENEEA. The CDR3 has 15 amino acids. The V end was cut by 6 bases, the J end by 4 bases, with 17 bases between. CDR3 in DNA: TGTGCCAGCAGTTTGGGTGGAGGGCGTTCAGATACGCAGTATTTT. Its protein is CASSLGGGRSDTQYF.

The V call is TRBV7-2, the J call TRBJ2-1; tentatively, D is TRBD1 (6 bases). This CDR3 has 16 residues. Germline assignment: CDR1 SGHTA and CDR2 FQGNSA. With 6 bases removed from V and 0 bases from J, the gap between germline ends came to 15 bases. This chain's CDR3 is CASRLQGPSSYNEQFF. CDR3 nucleotides: TGTGCCAGCAGGTTACAGGGTCCTAGCTCCTACAATGAGCAGTTCTTC.

V usage is TRBV9 and J usage is TRBJ1-3, with 7 bases aligning to TRBD1. The germline V gene encodes CDR1 SGDLS and CDR2 YYNGEE. J gave up 3 bases and V 3 bases, and 9 bases lay outside the gene matches. This CDR3 region has 16 residues. The CDR3: CASSAQQGQDGNTIYF. Written as DNA, the CDR3 is TGTGCCAGCAGCGCTCAACAGGGGCAGGATGGAAACACCATATATTTT.

The V and J genes are TRBV7-7 and TRBJ2-5; D possibly corresponds to TRBD1 (6 bases). Trimming took 4 bases from V and 0 from J, leaving 9 bases between them. The CDR3 runs 14 residues. Germline V gene sequence: CDR1 SSHAT, CDR2 FNYEAQ (reference sequence). The CDR3, as DNA: TGTGCCAGCAGCTCAACAGGGAACCAAGAGACCCAGTACTTC. Its translation is CASSSTGNQETQYF. The whole variable domain, filled in from reference TRBV7-7 and TRBJ2-5, reads GAGVSQSPRYKVTKRGQDVTLRCDPISSHATLYWYQQALGQGPEFLTYFNYEAQPDKSGLPSDRFSAERPEGSISTLTIQRTEQRDSAMYRCASSSTGNQETQYFGPGTRLLVL.

This rearrangement joins TRBV10-3 to TRBJ1-3; perhaps TRBD1 as D (6 bases). Germline V lookup: CDR1 ENHRY, CDR2 SYGVKD. V lost 6 bases and J 9 bases, leaving 18 bases between the germline ends. The CDR3 extends over 14 amino acids. Here the CDR3 DNA reads TGTGCCATCAGCATGGACAGCGTCGCTAGCACCATATATTTT. This sequence encodes CAISMDSVASTIYF.

This clone was detected once. The rearrangement links TRBV10-3 to TRBJ1-1, with a weak D call TRBD1 (5 bases). V was cut by 10 bases and J by 1 base, with 16 bases left in between. Per germline, CDR1 ENHRY and CDR2 SYGVKD. CDR3 length: 14 amino acids. CDR3 loop: CATKGVSSNTEAFF. The CDR3 DNA follows: TGTGCCACCAAAGGGGTATCCTCGAACACTGAAGCTTTCTTT.

The CDR3 sequence: CASSGKGGDRAFYGYTF. As DNA, the CDR3 is TGTGCCAGCAGCGGTAAGGGGGGTGACAGGGCCTTCTATGGCTACACCTTC. This rearrangement joins TRBV9 to TRBJ1-2; the match to TRBD1 covers 7 bases. Per germline, CDR1 SGDLS and CDR2 YYNGEE. CDR3 size: 17 residues. J gave up 4 bases and V 3 bases, and 15 bases lay outside the gene matches.

The chain couples TRBV7-2 to TRBJ2-7, with 9 bases that match TRBD1. The V gene's germline CDR1 is SGHTA and CDR2 FQGNSA. The CDR3 is 13 amino acids. J lost 6 bases, V lost 5 bases, and 5 bases had no gene match. The CDR3 loop reads CASSRDREREQYF. For the CDR3, the DNA is TGTGCCAGCAGCCGGGACAGGGAGCGCGAGCAGTACTTC.

The chain has TRBV6-5 and TRBJ1-5, with D possibly matching TRBD1 (5 bases). Germline CDR1 is MNHEY and CDR2 is SVGAGI. The CDR3 has 12 residues. Trimming stripped 6 bases from V and 7 bases from J, with 10 bases between. The CDR3 region is CASSQGWQPQHF. The CDR3 DNA reads as TGTGCCAGCAGCCAGGGATGGCAGCCCCAGCATTTT.

This chain uses TRBV6-4 with TRBJ2-5, with 9 bases aligning to TRBD2. CDR3 length: 13 residues. Per the germline V gene, CDR1 is MRHNA and CDR2 is SNTAGT. The ends lost 10 bases at V and 4 bases at J; junction bases unmatched: 7. The CDR3: CATKTSGSETQYF. CDR3 DNA sequence: TGTGCCACGAAGACTAGCGGCTCAGAGACCCAGTACTTC.